This entry concerns a single T cell receptor (beta chain). This entry comes from a study of CD4 T cells in relation to SARS-CoV-2 and coronaviruses. Study information: Crossreactive spike epitopes shared across donors were mapped to their HLA restriction.

Unexposed donor CD4+ T cells date from about 2011-2018, before the COVID-19 pandemic. Data came from immunoSEQ multiplex PCR; TCRdb stores just in-frame clones and leaves some out. The sample contains 60,000 or so clones, approximately 94% of which appear only once. This CDR3 spans 17 amino acids. The junction had 14 bases not matched to a gene; V was cut back by 5 bases and J by 6 bases. The germline gives CDR1 MNHEY, CDR2 SMNVEV (reference sequence). Material for sequencing was naive CD4+ T cells from PBMCs. Stated subset: naive CD4+ T cells isolated by negative enrichment. The chain recombines TRBV27 with TRBJ2-1, with 9 bases that match TRBD1. The sequence derives from a human donor in good health. The CDR3 DNA sequence: TGTGCCAGCAGTCCCCCATCGGGACAGGGTCGGTTCAATGAGCAGTTCTTC. Its translation: CASSPPSGQGRFNEQFF.